At least ten counts were recorded for the clone carrying this T cell receptor beta chain. The data are from a study of T-cell memory formation after mild COVID-19. CDR3 length: 14 residues. Germline CDR1 is SGHDN and CDR2 is FVKESK. The ends were cut back, 3 bases at V and 1 base at J, with 8 bases in the middle. TCRdb reanalysed the 5' RACE reads using MiXCR and keeps one entry per CDR3 protein. The table has 25,000 to 35,000 distinct CDR3 sequences, around 12% seen once; the top ten hold around 15%. The clonotype originates from an adult woman who had mild COVID-19 (a few samples of this study predate the infection). Cell type and time point are not known. This chain connects TRBV14 to TRBJ2-3; the D is unclear. The sequenced material came from PBMCs or a T cell subset sorted from them (not recorded which). The CDR3 sequence: CASSQQERTDTQYF. The CDR3 DNA follows: TGTGCCAGCAGCCAGCAGGAACGCACAGATACGCAGTATTTT.